This TCR beta chain comes out of a study of T cells in Graves' hyperthyroidism and ophthalmopathy. RNA transcripts were the template for amplifying TCR beta CDR3 regions. The HTBI set primed first-round TCR CDR3 RT-PCR. TCRdb reprocessed the multiplex PCR reads with MiXCR, giving one entry per CDR3 protein. The table has more than 450,000 distinct CDR3 sequences, 12% to 15% seen once. Remarks on this clonotype: Relative to the germline gene, one junction end is altered; a read error may explain this.

CDR1 MNHEY and CDR2 SVGEGT come from the germline V gene. The CDR3 has 12 residues. The chain carries TRBV6-2 or TRBV6-3 and TRBJ1-1, with D unresolved. Sequenced input: blood. The TCR sequence derives from a middle-aged woman with Graves' hyperthyroidism. CDR3 sequence reads: CASSKTNTGAFF. In nucleotides, the CDR3 is TGTGCCAGCAGCAAGACGAACACTGGAGCTTTCTTT.